These 19 T cell receptor beta chains were all obtained from the same sample, sequenced in a study of T-cell reconstitution after alpha-beta-depleted transplantation in children. The library targeted TCRbeta and was prepared with unique molecular identifiers. TCRdb re-called the PCR reads with MiXCR, one entry per CDR3 protein. Of around 380,000 distinct CDR3 sequences listed, approximately 11% are singletons. The material was PBMCs from the stem cell graft donor, obtained from the stem cell graft. The source is a human donor who donated a stem cell graft to a child with acute myeloid leukemia.

This sequence joins TRBV27 and TRBJ1-2; maybe TRBD1 (6 bases). The CDR3 has 15 residues. V gave up 3 bases and J gave up 5 bases, with 16 bases separating them. Germline CDR1 and CDR2: MNHEY and SMNVEV (reference sequence). For the CDR3, the DNA is TGTGCCAGCAGTTTCGACAGGAATTACGCTTATGGCTACACCTTC. Translation gives CASSFDRNYAYGYTF.

This rearrangement joins TRBV15 to TRBJ1-1; D gene uncertain. Looked up from germline, CDR1 is LNHNV and CDR2 is YYDKDF (reference sequence). The CDR3 runs 15 residues. Trimming pared 0 bases from V and 2 bases from J, leaving 10 bases between. CDR3 coding DNA: TGTGCCACCAGCAGAGAGAGTATCGCCAACACTGAAGCTTTCTTT. Amino acids: CATSRESIANTEAFF.

This clonotype showed up many times. V and J are TRBV27 and TRBJ1-1; no clear D. This CDR3 has 12 amino acids. Germline V gene data show CDR1 as MNHEY and CDR2 as SMNVEV (reference sequence). V was trimmed by 6 bases and J by 10 bases, leaving 15 bases between them. Written as DNA, the CDR3 is TGTGCCAGCAGCGGGAGTATCGGCAGAGCTTTCTTT. This translates into CASSGSIGRAFF.

This clonotype has a handful of counts. J is TRBJ2-1 and V is TRBV29-1; a weak D match, TRBD2 (7 bases). The germline V gene has CDR1 SQVTM and CDR2 ANQGSEA. This CDR3 is built from 15 residues. The V and J ends lost 0 bases and 8 bases respectively, with 17 bases between them. CDR3 in amino acids: CSVEEWRGGAYEQFF. As DNA, the CDR3 is TGCAGCGTTGAAGAATGGAGGGGGGGAGCGTATGAGCAGTTCTTC.

This clonotype has just a few counts. The chain has TRBV10-2 and TRBJ2-7; D is perhaps TRBD2 (6 bases). Trimming cost V 2 bases and J 3 bases, with 8 bases left between them. The CDR3 spans 13 residues. Germline loops: CDR1 WSHSY, CDR2 SAAADI. This chain's CDR3 is CASSEAGNYEQYV. The CDR3 nucleotides read TGCGCCAGCAGTGAGGCGGGGAACTACGAGCAGTACGTC.

The chain joins TRBV5-1 to TRBJ2-5; D is unclear. The CDR3 is 14 amino acids. The germline gives CDR1 SGHRS, CDR2 YFSETQ. The ends were cut back, 6 bases at V and 4 bases at J, with 16 bases in the middle. The CDR3 protein is CASTVTTAPETQYF. As DNA, the CDR3 is TGCGCCAGCACCGTAACTACTGCCCCAGAGACCCAGTACTTC.

A few counts support this clonotype. CDR3 sequence (DNA): TGTGCCAGCAGCTTGAGGACAGGGAAAGGCACAGATACGCAGTATTTT. Protein: CASSLRTGKGTDTQYF. V gene TRBV7-2 combines with J gene TRBJ2-3; 8 bases agree with TRBD1. The CDR3 has 16 residues. J was trimmed by 1 base and V by 3 bases; bases with no gene match: 6. From germline, CDR1 is SGHTA and CDR2 FQGNSA.

This clonotype was seen at least ten times. Compared with germline, one end of the junction differs, possibly owing to a read error. The CDR3 DNA is TGCAGTGCCAGAGCCTCAGGGGGTTATGGCTACACCTTC. Protein sequence: CSARASGGYGYTF. The V and J genes are TRBV20-1 and TRBJ1-2; 7 nucleotides line up with TRBD1. The CDR3 is 13 residues long. Germline V lookup: CDR1 DFQATT, CDR2 SNEGSKA (reference sequence).

In its sample, this clonotype was seen a few times. The CDR3 DNA reads TGCGCCAGCATGCCGGGGAGCTCCTACGAGCAGTACGTC. Its translation is CASMPGSSYEQYV. The genes are TRBV4-1 and TRBJ2-7, with a weak D call TRBD2 (5 bases). CDR1 and CDR2 (germline): MGHRA, YSYEKL. V was clipped by 7 bases and J by 0 bases, with 10 bases between them. CDR3 length: 13 amino acids.

This chain links TRBV20-1 with TRBJ2-5, with a weak D call TRBD2 (7 bases). CDR1 is DFQATT, CDR2 SNEGSKA, per germline (reference sequence). Trimming cost V 7 bases and J 1 base, with 19 bases left between them. CDR3 length equals 15 residues. CDR3 loop: CSGVRGGFSQETQYF. CDR3 bases: TGCAGTGGAGTGAGGGGGGGATTTTCCCAAGAGACCCAGTACTTC.

This rearrangement joins TRBV6-5 to TRBJ2-1; no firm D call. V dropped 0 bases and J dropped 7 bases, with 13 bases sitting between them. This CDR3 region has 15 residues. Germline CDR1 MNHEY, CDR2 SVGAGI. The CDR3 DNA follows: TGTGCCAGCAGTTACTCGAGTGAGAGAGGTAATGAGCAGTTCTTC. Its protein is CASSYSSERGNEQFF.

This clonotype turned up a few times. J is TRBJ2-1 and V is TRBV20-1; D gene uncertain. The CDR3 length is 15 residues. V was cut by 0 bases and J by 0 bases, with 9 bases left in between. Germline CDR1 DFQATT, CDR2 SNEGSKA (reference sequence). As DNA, the CDR3 is TGCAGTGCTAGAGATTTGATGAGCTCCTACAATGAGCAGTTCTTC. Protein: CSARDLMSSYNEQFF.

This clonotype was detected only a few times. The chain carries TRBV10-3 and TRBJ2-1, with D perhaps TRBD2 (5 bases). The ends were cut back, 7 bases at V and 6 bases at J, with 13 bases in the middle. The CDR3 is 13 residues long. Looked up from germline, CDR1 is ENHRY and CDR2 is SYGVKD. DNA of the CDR3: TGTGCCATCAACGAGGGCAGGCTCAATGAGCAGTTCTTC. The encoded protein is CAINEGRLNEQFF.

This clonotype was counted a few times. The gene calls are TRBV21-1 and TRBJ2-7; no DNA check was done on the table's D call, TRBD1. TRBV21-1 is recorded as a pseudogene. The CDR3 runs 14 residues. This CDR3 is CASSKDIRTGEQYV. The CDR3 DNA reads TGTGCCAGCAGCAAAGACATAAGGACAGGCGAGCAGTACGTC.

The sample holds a few counts of this clonotype. The chain has TRBV3-1 and TRBJ1-6; D is undetermined. V was shortened by 0 bases and J by 10 bases, with 10 bases between the two germline ends. Germline CDR1 and CDR2: LGHDT and YNNKEL (reference sequence). This CDR3 is 14 amino acids long. The CDR3 nucleotides read TGTGCCAGCAGCCAAGATGTGGCCTTCTCACCCCTCCACTTT. Its protein product is CASSQDVAFSPLHF.

This clonotype was counted between two and nine times. This chain connects TRBV29-1 to TRBJ2-7; TRBD2 is a possible D gene (6 bases). This CDR3 contains 13 residues. Looked up from germline, CDR1 is SQVTM and CDR2 is ANQGSEA. The V and J ends lost 7 bases and 3 bases respectively, with 16 bases between them. This CDR3 reads CSALGGGFYEQYF. The CDR3, as DNA: TGCAGCGCCCTAGGCGGAGGGTTCTACGAGCAGTACTTC.

This clonotype was found many times. The chain recombines TRBV6-2 or TRBV6-3 with TRBJ2-1; 10 positions match TRBD2. The CDR3 covers 19 residues. The germline V gene encodes CDR1 MNHEY and CDR2 SVGEGT. V lost 8 bases to trimming and J lost 4 bases; unmatched junction nucleotides: 20. The CDR3: CASGGTKQQRTSGYNEQFF. The CDR3 nucleotides read TGTGCCAGCGGGGGGACAAAACAGCAAAGGACTAGCGGATACAATGAGCAGTTCTTC.

J is TRBJ2-7 and V is TRBV21-1. TRBV21-1 is termed a pseudogene. The CDR3 is 9 residues long. CDR3 sequence (DNA): TGTGCCAGCAACTACGAGCAGTACGTC. Translated, it gives CASNYEQYV.

This sequence joins TRBV20-1 and TRBJ2-7; 11 bases agree with TRBD1. The CDR3 spans 14 residues. Germline CDR1 and CDR2: DFQATT and SNEGSKA (reference sequence). The V gene end was trimmed by 6 bases and the J gene end by 3 bases; junction bases not matched to a gene: 7. This CDR3 is CSATRGTGGYEQYF. DNA for the CDR3: TGCAGTGCCACTCGCGGGACAGGGGGCTACGAGCAGTACTTC.